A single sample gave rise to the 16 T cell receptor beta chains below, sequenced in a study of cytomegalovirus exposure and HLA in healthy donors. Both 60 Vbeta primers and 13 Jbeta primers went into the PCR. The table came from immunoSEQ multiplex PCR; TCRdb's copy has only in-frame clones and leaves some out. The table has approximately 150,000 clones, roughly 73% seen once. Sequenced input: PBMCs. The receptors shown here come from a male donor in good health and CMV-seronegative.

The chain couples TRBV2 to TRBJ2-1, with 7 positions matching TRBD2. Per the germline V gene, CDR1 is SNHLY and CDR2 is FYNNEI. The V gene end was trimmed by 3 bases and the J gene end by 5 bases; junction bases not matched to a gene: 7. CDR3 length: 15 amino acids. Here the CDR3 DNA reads TGTGCCAGCAGTGAGTTGTTAGCGGGCAACAATGAGCAGTTCTTC. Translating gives CASSELLAGNNEQFF.

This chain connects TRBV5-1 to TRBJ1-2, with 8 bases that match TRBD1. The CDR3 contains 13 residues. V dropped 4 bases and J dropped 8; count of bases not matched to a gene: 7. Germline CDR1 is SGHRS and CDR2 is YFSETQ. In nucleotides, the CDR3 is TGCGCCAGCAGCCCCGGACAGGGAATCGGCTACACCTTC. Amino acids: CASSPGQGIGYTF.

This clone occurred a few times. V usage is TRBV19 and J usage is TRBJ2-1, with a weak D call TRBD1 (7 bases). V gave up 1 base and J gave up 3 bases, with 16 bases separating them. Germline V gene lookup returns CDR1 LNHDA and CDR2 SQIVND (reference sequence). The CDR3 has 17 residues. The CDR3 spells CASSIGGTALYYNEQFF. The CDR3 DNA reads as TGTGCCAGTAGTATAGGCGGGACAGCTCTATACTACAATGAGCAGTTCTTC.

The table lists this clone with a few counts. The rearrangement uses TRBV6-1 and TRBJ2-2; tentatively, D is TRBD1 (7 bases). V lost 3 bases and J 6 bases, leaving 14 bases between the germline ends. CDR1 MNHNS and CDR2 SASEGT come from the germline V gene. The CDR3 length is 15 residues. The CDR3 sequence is CASSDAAGGPGELFF. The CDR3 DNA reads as TGTGCCAGCAGTGATGCGGCAGGGGGGCCCGGGGAGCTGTTTTTT.

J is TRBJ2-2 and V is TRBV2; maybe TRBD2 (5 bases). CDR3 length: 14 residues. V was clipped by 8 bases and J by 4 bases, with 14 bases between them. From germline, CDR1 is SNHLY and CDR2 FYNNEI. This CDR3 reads CASRANAGTGELFF. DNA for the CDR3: TGTGCCAGCCGGGCCAACGCGGGCACCGGGGAGCTGTTTTTT.

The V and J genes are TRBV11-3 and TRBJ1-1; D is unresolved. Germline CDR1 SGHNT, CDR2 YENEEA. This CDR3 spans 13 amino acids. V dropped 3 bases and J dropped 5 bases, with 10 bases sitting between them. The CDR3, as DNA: TGTGCCAGCAGCTTTCGAGAAACGACTGAAGCTTTCTTT. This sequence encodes CASSFRETTEAFF.

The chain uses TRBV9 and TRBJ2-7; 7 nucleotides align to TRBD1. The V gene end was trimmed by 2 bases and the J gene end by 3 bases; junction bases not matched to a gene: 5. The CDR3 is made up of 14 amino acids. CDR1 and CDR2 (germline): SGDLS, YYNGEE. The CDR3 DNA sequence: TGTGCCAGCAGCGTCGGGACAGAACACTACGAGCAGTACTTC. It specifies CASSVGTEHYEQYF.

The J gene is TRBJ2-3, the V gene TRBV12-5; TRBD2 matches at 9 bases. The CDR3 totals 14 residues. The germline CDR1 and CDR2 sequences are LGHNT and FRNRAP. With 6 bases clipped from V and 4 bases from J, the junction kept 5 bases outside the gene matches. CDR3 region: CASGLSGGADTQYF. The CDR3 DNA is TGTGCTAGTGGCCTTAGCGGGGGAGCAGATACGCAGTATTTT.

Here the CDR3 reads CATGGALSYNSPLHF. The CDR3 region has the DNA TGTGCCACAGGAGGGGCCCTCTCCTATAATTCACCCCTCCACTTT. This chain joins TRBV6-1 and TRBJ1-6; tentatively, D is TRBD1 (5 bases). Germline V gene sequence: CDR1 MNHNS, CDR2 SASEGT. V lost 10 bases and J 0 bases, leaving 13 bases between the germline ends. The CDR3 covers 15 residues.

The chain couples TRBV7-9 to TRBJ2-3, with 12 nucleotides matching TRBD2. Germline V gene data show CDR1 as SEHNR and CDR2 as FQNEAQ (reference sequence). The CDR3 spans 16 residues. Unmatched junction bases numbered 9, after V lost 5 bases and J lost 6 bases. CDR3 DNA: TGTGCCAGCAGCAAGACTAGCGGGGGTACCGACGATACGCAGTATTTT. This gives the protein CASSKTSGGTDDTQYF.

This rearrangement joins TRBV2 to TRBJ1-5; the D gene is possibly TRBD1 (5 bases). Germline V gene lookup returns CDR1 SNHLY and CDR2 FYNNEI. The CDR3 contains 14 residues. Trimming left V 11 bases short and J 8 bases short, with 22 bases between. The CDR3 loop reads CAGARTRSGEPQHF. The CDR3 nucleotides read TGTGCCGGTGCCCGGACAAGGTCGGGGGAGCCCCAGCATTTT.

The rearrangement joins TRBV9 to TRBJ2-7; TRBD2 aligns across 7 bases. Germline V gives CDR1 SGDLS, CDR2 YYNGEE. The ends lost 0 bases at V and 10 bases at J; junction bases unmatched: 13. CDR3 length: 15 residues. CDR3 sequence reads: CASSVGSTTSGAQYF. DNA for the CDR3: TGTGCCAGCAGCGTAGGCTCTACCACCAGCGGGGCCCAGTACTTC. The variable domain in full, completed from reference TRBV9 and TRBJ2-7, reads DSGVTQTPKHLITATGQRVTLRCSPRSGDLSVYWYQQSLDQGLQFLIQYYNGEERAKGNILERFSAQQFPDLHSELNLSSLELGDSALYFCASSVGSTTSGAQYFGPGTRLTVT.

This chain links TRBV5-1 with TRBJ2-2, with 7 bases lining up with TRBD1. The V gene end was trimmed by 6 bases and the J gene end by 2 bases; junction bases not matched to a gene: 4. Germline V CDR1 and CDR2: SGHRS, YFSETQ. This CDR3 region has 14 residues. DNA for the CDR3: TGCGCCAGCACCCGGGACAGAAACACCGGGGAGCTGTTTTTT. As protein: CASTRDRNTGELFF.

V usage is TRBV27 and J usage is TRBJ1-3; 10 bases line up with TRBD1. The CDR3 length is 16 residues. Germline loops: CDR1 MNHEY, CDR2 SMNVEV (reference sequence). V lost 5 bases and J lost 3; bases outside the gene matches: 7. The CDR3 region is CASSPRDRGLGNTIYF. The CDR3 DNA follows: TGTGCCAGCAGTCCCCGTGACAGGGGGCTTGGAAACACCATATATTTT.

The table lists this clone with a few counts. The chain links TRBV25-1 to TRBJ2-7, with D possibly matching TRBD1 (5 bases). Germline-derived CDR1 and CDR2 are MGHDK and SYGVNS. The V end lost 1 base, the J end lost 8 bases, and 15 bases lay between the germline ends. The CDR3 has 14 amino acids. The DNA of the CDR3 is TGTGCCAGCAGTGAATTGGGTCAGGGCGTGAAGCAGTACTTC. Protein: CASSELGQGVKQYF.

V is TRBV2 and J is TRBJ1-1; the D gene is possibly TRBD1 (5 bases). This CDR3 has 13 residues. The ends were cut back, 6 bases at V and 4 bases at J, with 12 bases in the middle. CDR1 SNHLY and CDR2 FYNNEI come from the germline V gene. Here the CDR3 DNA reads TGTGCCAGCAGGGAGCGGGGGGGCACTGAAGCTTTCTTT. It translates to CASRERGGTEAFF.